The 3 T cell receptor beta chains reported below all come from one sample, sequenced in a study of regulatory T cells in long-lasting Graves disease. Time point specified: persistent/refractory GD, antithyroid drugs over 5 years with positive TRAb. PBMC-derived RNA was used for the TCR library. Through Arm-PCR of CDR3 regions and iRepertoire HTBI primers, TCR beta libraries were built. TCRdb re-called the multiplex PCR reads through MiXCR, storing one row per CDR3 protein. The sample shows about 660,000 distinct CDR3 sequences, around 30% of them seen only once. The sequenced sample was peripheral blood mononuclear cells (PBMCs), obtained when the disease was refractory, from a patient treated with antithyroid drugs. The receptors stem from a female donor with Graves disease.

The chain carries TRBV4-2 and TRBJ2-5; 10 bases match TRBD2. V shed 4 bases, J shed 4 bases, and the junction held 15 bases outside the gene matches. CDR1 is LGHNA and CDR2 is YNFKEQ in the germline V gene. The CDR3 covers 18 residues. CDR3 in DNA: TGTGCCAGCAGCCCCCTCGGAGCGGGAGGGAATATGGGAGAGACCCAGTACTTC. Its translation is CASSPLGAGGNMGETQYF.

J is TRBJ2-7 and V is TRBV6-9; 7 nucleotides align to TRBD2. The CDR3 spans 15 residues. V lost 3 bases, J lost 0 bases, and 5 bases stayed unmatched. Germline CDR1 reads MNHGY; CDR2 reads SVAAGI. CDR3 loop: CASSYEASGSYEQYF. The DNA for the CDR3 is TGTGCCAGCAGTTACGAGGCTAGCGGCTCCTACGAGCAGTACTTC.

This clonotype has just a few counts. V gene TRBV20-1 combines with J gene TRBJ2-7; TRBD1 agrees at 8 bases. With 0 bases clipped from V and 2 bases from J, the junction kept 6 bases outside the gene matches. The germline CDR1 and CDR2 sequences are DFQATT and SNEGSKA (reference sequence). This CDR3 is 15 amino acids long. CDR3 in amino acids: CSARDPDRGAYEQYF. In DNA, the CDR3 is TGCAGTGCTAGAGATCCCGACAGGGGAGCCTACGAGCAGTACTTC.